One and the same sample provided the 30 T cell receptor beta chains below, sequenced in a study of shared clonotypes between healthy human individuals. TCRdb keeps only in-frame clones here, not all; method: immunoSEQ multiplex PCR. The table lists around 1.6 million clones, 95% to 99% of them singletons. Sequenced material: naive CD4+ T cells sorted from blood. The subset denotes: CD45RA+ positively selected. All receptors derive from a man younger than 40 in good health.

The rearrangement uses TRBV10-1 and TRBJ2-7; D remains unclear. The CDR3 spans 13 residues. With 8 bases removed from V and 2 bases from J, the gap between germline ends came to 13 bases. Germline CDR1 WNHNN, CDR2 SYGVQD (reference sequence). The CDR3 sequence: CASSKGEAYEQYF. The CDR3 bases are TGCGCCAGCTCGAAGGGTGAGGCCTACGAGCAGTACTTC.

The V gene is TRBV27, the J gene TRBJ2-1, with 10 positions matching TRBD2. Germline V CDR1 and CDR2: MNHEY, SMNVEV (reference sequence). This CDR3 has 16 amino acids. The V segment lost 2 bases and the J segment 1 base; nucleotides outside the gene matches: 2. The CDR3 here is CASSLLAGVSYNEQFF. As DNA, the CDR3 is TGTGCCAGCAGTTTACTAGCGGGAGTGTCCTACAATGAGCAGTTCTTC.

The V and J genes are TRBV18 and TRBJ2-5; 11 nucleotides align to TRBD2. V lost 5 bases, J lost 5 bases, and 10 bases stayed unmatched. The germline gives CDR1 KGHSH, CDR2 LQKENI. The CDR3 totals 16 residues. The CDR3 nucleotides are TGTGCCAGCTCAGTCGGACTAGCGGGCAACGAGGAGACCCAGTACTTC. Translating gives CASSVGLAGNEETQYF.

The chain combines TRBV11-2 with TRBJ2-1, with D perhaps matching TRBD1 or TRBD2 (5 bases each). This CDR3 has 15 residues. Trimming left V 3 bases short and J 8 bases short, with 17 bases between. Germline-derived CDR1 and CDR2 are SGHAT and FQNNGV. Written as DNA, the CDR3 is TGTGCCAGCAGCTTGGGTGGGACCGTACTCCATGAGCAGTTCTTC. Translation: CASSLGGTVLHEQFF.

V usage is TRBV7-9 and J usage is TRBJ1-1; no definite D call. V lost 2 bases and J 8 bases, leaving 9 bases between the germline ends. The CDR3 contains 12 residues. Germline lookup yields CDR1 SEHNR and CDR2 FQNEAQ (reference sequence). CDR3 nucleotides: TGTGCCAGCAGCTTAAAGGCAGAAGAAGCTTTCTTT. It codes for CASSLKAEEAFF.

The CDR3 protein is CASSQSPRTSGSSNTGELFF. DNA of the CDR3: TGCGCCAGCAGCCAATCTCCCAGGACTAGCGGATCCTCGAACACCGGGGAGCTGTTTTTT. The V call is TRBV4-1, the J call TRBJ2-2, with 10 bases lining up with TRBD2. Trimming removed 2 bases from V and 0 bases from J; junction bases left unmatched: 12. CDR3 length: 20 residues. In germline, CDR1 is MGHRA, CDR2 YSYEKL.

Only a few counts were recorded for this clone. Other nucleotide sequences in the sample specify the same CDR3. This chain links TRBV2 with TRBJ2-7; TRBD2 agrees at 11 bases. V lost 6 bases to trimming and J lost 2 bases; unmatched junction nucleotides: 3. The CDR3 is made up of 14 amino acids. Germline V gene lookup returns CDR1 SNHLY and CDR2 FYNNEI. The CDR3 region has the DNA TGTGCCAGCAGGGGGACTAGCGGAACCTACGAGCAGTACTTC. Protein product: CASRGTSGTYEQYF.

On this clone: The same CDR3 can be traced to other DNA sequences in this sample. CDR3: CASSVAGANTGELFF. For the CDR3, the DNA is TGTGCCAGCAGCGTAGCCGGGGCGAACACCGGGGAGCTGTTTTTT. V gene TRBV9 combines with J gene TRBJ2-2, with D tentatively TRBD2 (5 bases). V lost 0 bases and J 0 bases, leaving 6 bases between the germline ends. This CDR3 spans 15 amino acids. CDR1 and CDR2 (germline): SGDLS, YYNGEE.

The chain couples TRBV18 to TRBJ2-6, with a weak D call TRBD2 (5 bases). V was shortened by 2 bases and J by 0 bases, with 11 bases between the two germline ends. This CDR3 has 17 residues. Germline-derived CDR1 and CDR2 are KGHSH and LQKENI. The DNA for the CDR3 is TGTGCCAGCTCACCAAAGCGGTCTTTCTCTGGGGCCAACGTCCTGACTTTC. This translates into CASSPKRSFSGANVLTF.

J is TRBJ2-7 and V is TRBV19; D uncertain. CDR3 length equals 12 residues. V was cut by 10 bases and J by 1 base, with 11 bases left in between. Germline-derived CDR1 and CDR2 are LNHDA and SQIVND (reference sequence). CDR3 nucleotide sequence: TGTGCCACCAAGGATCCTTCCTACGAGCAGTACTTC. This gives the protein CATKDPSYEQYF.

Comments on this clone: Other DNA sequences in the same sample also yield this CDR3. The V gene is TRBV10-1, the J gene TRBJ2-7; D is ambiguous. With 5 bases removed from V and 0 bases from J, the gap between germline ends came to 8 bases. Germline V lookup: CDR1 WNHNN, CDR2 SYGVQD (reference sequence). The CDR3 covers 13 residues. The CDR3 is CASSRGSSYEQYF. In DNA, the CDR3 is TGCGCCAGCAGTAGAGGCAGCTCCTACGAGCAGTACTTC.

V and J are TRBV11-2 and TRBJ1-4; 11 bases match TRBD1. With 5 bases clipped from V and 3 bases from J, the junction kept 8 bases outside the gene matches. Germline lookup yields CDR1 SGHAT and CDR2 FQNNGV. The CDR3 is made up of 17 amino acids. Here the CDR3 reads CASSTGQGDGANEKLFF. DNA for the CDR3: TGTGCCAGCAGCACGGGACAGGGGGATGGGGCTAATGAAAAACTGTTTTTT. Based on the CDR3 plus reference TRBV11-2 and TRBJ1-4, the full variable domain is EAGVAQSPRYKIIEKRQSVAFWCNPISGHATLYWYQQILGQGPKLLIQFQNNGVVDDSQLPKDRFSAERLKGVDSTLKIQPAKLEDSAVYLCASSTGQGDGANEKLFFGSGTQLSVL.

V is TRBV19 and J is TRBJ1-5, with D uncertain. V was shortened by 5 bases and J by 2 bases, with 19 bases between the two germline ends. The CDR3 has 17 amino acids. Germline V gene lookup returns CDR1 LNHDA and CDR2 SQIVND (reference sequence). As DNA, the CDR3 is TGTGCCAGTAGTTCTAGGGAAGAGCCAGGCCGCAATCAGCCCCAGCATTTT. Translation: CASSSREEPGRNQPQHF.

The chain employs TRBV14 and TRBJ2-2; maybe TRBD2 (6 bases). CDR3 length: 17 amino acids. Germline V gene lookup returns CDR1 SGHDN and CDR2 FVKESK. With 5 bases removed from V and 7 bases from J, the gap between germline ends came to 23 bases. CDR3 sequence reads: CASSSSTRGRGNGELFF. DNA of the CDR3: TGTGCCAGCAGCTCTAGTACACGGGGGAGAGGAAACGGGGAGCTGTTTTTT.

The rearrangement joins TRBV5-1 to TRBJ1-5; no firm D call. The CDR3 totals 15 residues. Germline assignment: CDR1 SGHRS and CDR2 YFSETQ. Trimming cost V 2 bases and J 0 bases, with 9 bases left between them. The CDR3: CASSLGDYSNQPQHF. The CDR3 nucleotides read TGCGCCAGCAGCTTAGGAGATTATAGCAATCAGCCCCAGCATTTT.

The rearrangement links TRBV5-1 to TRBJ1-2; D might be TRBD1 (6 bases). The CDR3 loop spans 15 amino acids. The germline gives CDR1 SGHRS, CDR2 YFSETQ. V dropped 1 base and J dropped 6 bases, with 16 bases sitting between them. CDR3 protein: CASSLLVAGVNGYTF. The CDR3 DNA reads TGCGCCAGCAGCTTGCTCGTGGCAGGGGTGAATGGCTACACCTTC.

As DNA, the CDR3 is TGCGCCAGCAGCTTATTTGGAGAATTAGCGGGAAAGTCTACAGATACGCAGTATTTT. Protein: CASSLFGELAGKSTDTQYF. V and J are TRBV5-1 and TRBJ2-3; 8 nucleotides agree with TRBD2. The V gene end was trimmed by 2 bases and the J gene end by 3 bases; junction bases not matched to a gene: 17. Germline values: CDR1 SGHRS, CDR2 YFSETQ. The CDR3 is 19 residues long.

The V call is TRBV7-6, the J call TRBJ1-5; D is ambiguous. CDR3 length equals 12 residues. Trimming removed 1 base from V and 3 bases from J, with 1 base in between. The germline gives CDR1 SGHVS, CDR2 FNYEAQ. In nucleotides, the CDR3 is TGTGCCAGCAGCTTAGTCAATCAGCCCCAGCATTTT. Translating it yields CASSLVNQPQHF.

This clone is a singleton in its sample. The V gene is TRBV28, the J gene TRBJ2-2; unclear D gene. The V and J ends lost 2 bases and 9 bases respectively, with 7 bases between them. The germline V gene has CDR1 MDHEN and CDR2 SYDVKM. The CDR3 is 12 amino acids. The DNA of the CDR3 is TGTGCCAGCAGTTTAATCAGCAGGGAGCTGTTTTTT. It encodes CASSLISRELFF. Drawing the rest from reference TRBV28 and TRBJ2-2, the complete variable domain is DVKVTQSSRYLVKRTGEKVFLECVQDMDHENMFWYRQDPGLGLRLIYFSYDVKMKEKGDIPEGYSVSREKKERFSLILESASTNQTSMYLCASSLISRELFFGEGSRLTVL.

The chain uses TRBV28 and TRBJ1-5, with a possible D match to TRBD1 (6 bases). Between the trimmed V and J ends, which lost 4 bases and 1 base, there was a span of 17 bases. The germline gives CDR1 MDHEN, CDR2 SYDVKM. There are 17 residues in the CDR3. The CDR3 DNA follows: TGTGCCAGCAGTTCGACCGTGGGACATAGAAGCAATCAGCCCCAGCATTTT. Protein sequence: CASSSTVGHRSNQPQHF. The whole variable domain, filled in from reference TRBV28 and TRBJ1-5, reads DVKVTQSSRYLVKRTGEKVFLECVQDMDHENMFWYRQDPGLGLRLIYFSYDVKMKEKGDIPEGYSVSREKKERFSLILESASTNQTSMYLCASSSTVGHRSNQPQHFGDGTRLSIL.

This chain uses TRBV27 with TRBJ2-7, with 10 bases matching TRBD1. V was clipped by 0 bases and J by 6 bases; unmatched bases: 11. Per the germline V gene, CDR1 is MNHEY and CDR2 is SMNVEV (reference sequence). This CDR3 has 17 amino acids. The CDR3 protein is CASSLSRGWGQGSEQYF. For the CDR3, the DNA is TGTGCCAGCAGTTTATCGCGGGGTTGGGGACAGGGGAGCGAGCAGTACTTC.

The V and J genes are TRBV18 and TRBJ2-1; TRBD2 aligns across 11 bases. Germline-derived CDR1 and CDR2 are KGHSH and LQKENI. CDR3 length equals 17 residues. The junction had 9 bases not matched to a gene; V was cut back by 3 bases and J by 5 bases. The CDR3 DNA follows: TGTGCCAGCTCACCGGCCGCCGGGACTAGCGGCCACAATGAGCAGTTCTTC. Amino acids: CASSPAAGTSGHNEQFF.

The chain joins TRBV18 to TRBJ2-7; 7 bases map to TRBD2. CDR3 length: 14 amino acids. Germline V gene data show CDR1 as KGHSH and CDR2 as LQKENI. With 6 bases clipped from V and 0 bases from J, the junction kept 5 bases outside the gene matches. The CDR3 loop is CASSLGRASYEQYF. For the CDR3, the DNA is TGTGCCAGCTCCCTGGGGAGGGCCTCCTACGAGCAGTACTTC.

The rearrangement joins TRBV15 to TRBJ2-3; the D gene is possibly TRBD2 (5 bases). Per the germline V gene, CDR1 is LNHNV and CDR2 is YYDKDF (reference sequence). This CDR3 contains 19 residues. Trimming took off 0 bases at V and 2 bases at J, with 21 bases between the two ends. DNA of the CDR3: TGTGCCACCAGCAGAGATCTAGCTTGGTCGCTACCGCCCACAGATACGCAGTATTTT. Translation: CATSRDLAWSLPPTDTQYF. Full variable domain (outside the CDR3, taken from reference TRBV15 and TRBJ2-3): DAMVIQNPRYQVTQFGKPVTLSCSQTLNHNVMYWYQQKSSQAPKLLFHYYDKDFNNEADTPDNFQSRRPNTSFCFLDIRSPGLGDTAMYLCATSRDLAWSLPPTDTQYFGPGTRLTVL.

V and J are TRBV10-3 and TRBJ2-5; D is uncertain. There are 15 residues in the CDR3. The germline V and J ends were trimmed by 6 bases and 5 bases, with 19 bases remaining between them. Germline CDR1 reads ENHRY; CDR2 reads SYGVKD. The CDR3 DNA follows: TGTGCCATCAGGGCCGACTCGGACCAGACGGAGACCCAGTACTTC. This sequence encodes CAIRADSDQTETQYF.

The rearrangement links TRBV7-2 to TRBJ2-5; weak D call: TRBD2 (5 bases). Trimming cost V 3 bases and J 4 bases, with 12 bases left between them. This CDR3 is built from 14 residues. Germline CDR1 and CDR2: SGHTA and FQGNSA. The CDR3 spells CASSFAASSETQYF. CDR3 sequence (DNA): TGTGCCAGCAGCTTTGCGGCTAGCTCAGAGACCCAGTACTTC.

A few counts support this clone. The chain is built from TRBV7-9 and TRBJ1-2; D gene unclear. The CDR3 has 13 residues. Germline values: CDR1 SEHNR, CDR2 FQNEAQ (reference sequence). V lost 4 bases to trimming and J lost 8 bases, with 14 bases between them. The CDR3 DNA reads TGTGCCAGCAGCTCGACCCAGGCGGTCGGCTACACCTTC. It codes for CASSSTQAVGYTF. Complete variable domain (other parts from reference TRBV7-9 and TRBJ1-2): DTGVSQNPRHKITKRGQNVTFRCDPISEHNRLYWYRQTLGQGPEFLTYFQNEAQLEKSRLLSDRFSAERPKGSFSTLEIQRTEQGDSAMYLCASSSTQAVGYTFGSGTRLTVV.

The gene calls are TRBV7-9 and TRBJ2-5; the D gene is possibly TRBD1 (7 bases). V was shortened by 7 bases and J by 0 bases, with 18 bases between the two germline ends. CDR1 is SEHNR and CDR2 is FQNEAQ in the germline V gene (reference sequence). The CDR3 length is 16 residues. The CDR3, as DNA: TGTGCCAGCATCACGACCAGGGGGGCGTACCAAGAGACCCAGTACTTC. It specifies CASITTRGAYQETQYF.

This clone was seen once. CDR3 loop: CASRVAGGMTYNEQFF. DNA of the CDR3: TGTGCCAGCAGGGTAGCGGGAGGTATGACCTACAATGAGCAGTTCTTC. This sequence joins TRBV2 and TRBJ2-1; 10 bases agree with TRBD2. Losses at the gene ends were 6 bases for V and 2 bases for J; bases not matched to a gene: 7. CDR1 SNHLY and CDR2 FYNNEI come from the germline V gene. The CDR3 length is 16 residues.

The chain joins TRBV19 to TRBJ2-5; D is ambiguous. The CDR3 sequence is 13 residues long. CDR1 is LNHDA, CDR2 SQIVND, per germline (reference sequence). V dropped 2 bases and J dropped 5 bases, with 9 bases sitting between them. The CDR3 sequence is CASSISLPETQYF. DNA of the CDR3: TGTGCCAGTAGTATATCCCTCCCCGAGACCCAGTACTTC.